One and the same sample provided the 3 T cell receptor beta chains below, sequenced in a study of T cells in Graves' hyperthyroidism and ophthalmopathy. Researchers took RNA transcripts and amplified the TCR beta CDR3 regions from them. TCR CDR3 regions were first amplified by RT-PCR with HTBI primers. MiXCR was run by TCRdb on the multiplex PCR reads, yielding one entry per CDR3 protein. The sample lists 550,000 to 600,000 distinct CDR3 sequences, approximately 44% occurring once. Material for sequencing was peripheral blood or thyroid tissue (not recorded which). These receptors were obtained from an adult woman with Graves' disease, either hyperthyroidism or ophthalmopathy (not recorded which).

This chain uses TRBV7-2 with TRBJ1-5; 8 bases match TRBD1. The CDR3 extends over 12 amino acids. The germline gives CDR1 SGHTA, CDR2 FQGNSA. Trimming at V came to 5 bases and at J to 14 bases, leaving 8 bases not matched to a gene. CDR3 sequence: CASSLRQGSEHF. CDR3 coding DNA: TGTGCCAGCAGCCTTAGACAGGGGAGCGAGCATTTT.

The chain carries TRBV27 and TRBJ2-7; D tentatively fits TRBD1 or TRBD2 (7 bases each). CDR1 MNHEY and CDR2 SMNVEV come from the germline V gene (reference sequence). The CDR3 loop spans 14 amino acids. V was clipped by 4 bases and J by 4 bases, with 14 bases between them. CDR3 in amino acids: CASSSRGGRYEQYF. The CDR3 coding sequence is TGTGCCAGCAGTTCCAGGGGGGGGAGATACGAGCAGTACTTC.

The rearrangement joins TRBV27 to TRBJ1-1; 7 bases match TRBD1. Germline V CDR1 and CDR2: MNHEY, SMNVEV (reference sequence). V was pared by 2 bases and J by 3 bases, with 12 bases of the junction left unmatched. The CDR3 spans 17 residues. CDR3 nucleotide sequence: TGTGCCAGCAGTTTAGAGATTGTAAGGGGGCGCGACACTGAAGCTTTCTTT. It yields the protein CASSLEIVRGRDTEAFF.